The clone carrying this T cell receptor beta chain was seen a handful of times. Its target is not known. The data were taken from a study of CD8 T cells in ankylosing spondylitis. Findings and limits, study-wide: Ankylosing spondylitis blood appeared to carry a characteristic TCR beta motif of several highly homologous variants. As reported, disease-linked clones showed significant enrichment in matched ankylosing spondylitis synovial fluid.

This CDR3 region has 13 residues. With V trimmed by 10 bases and J by 2 bases, 6 bases remained unmatched. Germline CDR1 and CDR2: MNHNS and SASEGT. Libraries for TCR beta were made by quantitative 5'-RACE with molecular barcodes. TCRdb redid the calling of the 5' RACE reads with MiXCR, one entry per CDR3 protein. The sample has 200,000 to 300,000 distinct CDR3 sequences; 10% are singletons. The TCR was taken from a male donor with ankylosing spondylitis or in good health (not recorded which). What was sequenced was blood, either unsorted or a sorted T cell fraction (not recorded which). V is TRBV6-1 and J is TRBJ1-2; TRBD1 matches 8 bases. The CDR3 sequence: CATYPGGNYGYTF. In DNA form, the CDR3 reads TGTGCCACCTACCCAGGGGGCAACTATGGCTACACCTTC.